The 16 T cell receptor beta chains reported below all come from one sample, sequenced in a study of blood T cell repertoires in COVID-19. The table came from immunoSEQ multiplex PCR; TCRdb's copy has only in-frame clones and leaves some out. The sample records about 310,000 clones, 80% to 90% being singletons. Sequenced sample: peripheral blood. The receptors here all came from a woman aged 50 to 60 who had recovered from COVID-19.

The chain couples TRBV18 to TRBJ2-5; 7 bases align to TRBD1. V shed 4 bases and J 3 bases; nucleotides not matched to a gene: 11. CDR1 is KGHSH and CDR2 is LQKENI in the germline V gene. The CDR3 covers 16 residues. This CDR3 reads CASSQRQGSKEETQYF. DNA of the CDR3: TGTGCCAGCTCACAACGACAGGGCTCGAAAGAAGAGACCCAGTACTTC.

The V call is TRBV28, the J call TRBJ2-7, with TRBD2 matching over 8 bases. CDR1 and CDR2 from the germline V gene are MDHEN and SYDVKM. V shed 2 bases and J 3 bases; nucleotides not matched to a gene: 0. This CDR3 is built from 13 residues. The DNA for the CDR3 is TGTGCCAGCAGTTTAGCGGGAGGCTACGAGCAGTACTTC. It specifies CASSLAGGYEQYF.

The J gene is TRBJ1-5, the V gene TRBV6-1, with D possibly TRBD1 on 5 matching bases. The CDR3 covers 15 residues. Deletions cut 1 base from V and 6 bases from J, with 13 bases between. Germline CDR1 reads MNHNS; CDR2 reads SASEGT. CDR3 DNA: TGTGCCAGCAGTGAAGGTTTCTTCAGGGCTCAGCCCCAGCATTTT. It encodes CASSEGFFRAQPQHF.

In its sample, this clone was seen many times. The chain links TRBV19 to TRBJ2-3; D perhaps matches TRBD2 (6 bases). Germline CDR1 LNHDA, CDR2 SQIVND (reference sequence). CDR3 length equals 16 residues. Trimming removed 3 bases at V and 2 bases at J, with 15 bases between. In DNA form, the CDR3 reads TGTGCCAGTAGTATTAGTTCCGGGGGTCACACAGATACGCAGTATTTT. Translating gives CASSISSGGHTDTQYF. The variable domain in full, with the rest retrieved from reference TRBV19 and TRBJ2-3, is DGGITQSPKYLFRKEGQNVTLSCEQNLNHDAMYWYRQDPGQGLRLIYYSQIVNDFQKGDIAEGYSVSREKKESFPLTVTSAQKNPTAFYLCASSISSGGHTDTQYFGPGTRLTVL.

V gene TRBV2 combines with J gene TRBJ2-7; 10 bases fit TRBD2. The CDR3 is made up of 15 amino acids. The V gene's germline CDR1 is SNHLY and CDR2 FYNNEI. V shed 7 bases, J shed 2 bases, and the junction held 8 bases outside the gene matches. CDR3 sequence: CASMSSGGGPYEQYF. The CDR3, as DNA: TGTGCCAGCATGTCAAGCGGGGGGGGCCCCTACGAGCAGTACTTC.

The chain carries TRBV30 and TRBJ2-2; D remains unclear. This CDR3 contains 13 residues. The ends were cut back, 0 bases at V and 3 bases at J, with 5 bases in the middle. Germline values: CDR1 GTSNPN, CDR2 SVGIG (reference sequence). The DNA for the CDR3 is TGTGCCTGGAGTGTACGGTACACCGGGGAGCTGTTTTTT. This codes for CAWSVRYTGELFF.

This clone was seen a handful of times. The V call is TRBV2, the J call TRBJ2-7; the match to TRBD1 covers 8 bases. The CDR3 has 13 amino acids. The germline gives CDR1 SNHLY, CDR2 FYNNEI. V lost 5 bases to trimming and J lost 7 bases; unmatched junction nucleotides: 7. Written as DNA, the CDR3 is TGTGCCAGCAGTCACCAGGGGGCAGGGGAGCAGTACTTC. Protein: CASSHQGAGEQYF.

V usage is TRBV6-5 and J usage is TRBJ2-1; 11 bases fit TRBD2. Looked up from germline, CDR1 is MNHEY and CDR2 is SVGAGI. J was trimmed by 9 bases and V by 7 bases; bases with no gene match: 11. This CDR3 spans 15 amino acids. The CDR3 DNA reads TGTGCCAGCATCCAACTAGCGGGAGCCGGGAGTGAGCAGTTCTTC. This gives the protein CASIQLAGAGSEQFF.

The rearrangement links TRBV7-2 to TRBJ2-7; D unresolved. V lost 1 base and J 4 bases, leaving 11 bases between the germline ends. This CDR3 spans 14 amino acids. Germline-derived CDR1 and CDR2 are SGHTA and FQGNSA. The CDR3 DNA reads TGTGCCAGCAGCTTAGTGCGAGCGAGGTACGAGCAGTACTTC. It specifies CASSLVRARYEQYF.

The V call is TRBV7-9, the J call TRBJ2-3; 7 bases align to TRBD1. This CDR3 has 13 residues. Germline loops: CDR1 SEHNR, CDR2 FQNEAQ (reference sequence). The trim removed 4 bases at V and 3 bases at J, leaving 1 base unmatched. The CDR3 DNA reads as TGTGCCAGCAGCTCCAGGGGGACAGATACGCAGTATTTT. Translating gives CASSSRGTDTQYF.

V gene TRBV6-2 or TRBV6-3 combines with J gene TRBJ2-5, with D hard to call. Trimming stripped 6 bases from V and 3 bases from J, with 8 bases between. The CDR3 runs to 12 residues. Germline values: CDR1 MNHEY, CDR2 SVGEGT. The CDR3 DNA reads as TGTGCCAGCAGCCTAAATAAAGAGACCCAGTACTTC. This sequence encodes CASSLNKETQYF.

The chain is built from TRBV18 and TRBJ1-2; 10 nucleotides agree with TRBD1. This CDR3 is built from 15 residues. Looked up from germline, CDR1 is KGHSH and CDR2 is LQKENI. Unmatched junction bases numbered 10, after V lost 8 bases and J lost 4 bases. The CDR3 sequence: CASTLDRGHIYGYTF. Here the CDR3 DNA reads TGTGCCAGCACTCTCGACAGGGGGCATATCTATGGCTACACCTTC.

V gene TRBV7-2 combines with J gene TRBJ2-5, with 11 bases fitting TRBD1. V gave up 3 bases and J gave up 1 base; unmatched junction bases: 4. The length of the CDR3 is 16 residues. The germline gives CDR1 SGHTA, CDR2 FQGNSA. Here the CDR3 DNA reads TGTGCCAGCAGCTTCCAAGGGACAGGGGGCCAAGAGACCCAGTACTTC. It yields the protein CASSFQGTGGQETQYF.

The chain has TRBV30 and TRBJ2-5; D might be TRBD1 (7 bases). The CDR3 runs 13 residues. CDR1 is GTSNPN and CDR2 is SVGIG in the germline V gene (reference sequence). Between the trimmed V and J ends, which lost 0 bases and 9 bases, there was a span of 14 bases. The CDR3 DNA follows: TGTGCCTGGAGTGTACCAGGGGGGTTGGCCCAGTACTTC. This sequence encodes CAWSVPGGLAQYF.

This chain links TRBV6-5 with TRBJ1-2; 7 positions agree with TRBD1. CDR3 length: 12 amino acids. Germline lookup yields CDR1 MNHEY and CDR2 SVGAGI. After removal of 7 bases from V and 6 bases from J, the junction contained 5 bases not matched to a gene. As DNA, the CDR3 is TGTGCCAGCACTGCCGGGACAGATGGCTACACCTTC. Protein: CASTAGTDGYTF.

The V gene is TRBV12-3 or TRBV12-4, the J gene TRBJ2-5, with D maybe TRBD2 (6 bases). V lost 4 bases to trimming and J lost 5 bases, with 8 bases between them. This CDR3 contains 12 residues. The CDR3 loop reads CASSWREETQYF. The CDR3 nucleotides read TGTGCCAGCAGTTGGAGGGAGGAGACCCAGTACTTC.